One sample yielded the 23 T cell receptor beta chains listed below, sequenced in a study of cytomegalovirus exposure and HLA in healthy donors. PCR was performed using 60 Vbeta and 13 Jbeta primers. Clones were sequenced by immunoSEQ multiplex PCR, and TCRdb holds only the in-frame ones, with some missing. The specimen's table records roughly 110,000 clones. Sequences were obtained from PBMCs. All receptors come from a man between 35 and 55 years old in good health and CMV-seropositive.

The chain uses TRBV7-9 and TRBJ1-3; 10 bases line up with TRBD1. With V trimmed by 7 bases and J by 0 bases, 6 bases remained unmatched. This CDR3 region has 16 residues. Germline V gives CDR1 SEHNR, CDR2 FQNEAQ (reference sequence). The DNA of the CDR3 is TGTGCCAGCACTCGACAGGGGGCACGCTCTGGAAACACCATATATTTT. Its translation is CASTRQGARSGNTIYF.

The chain combines TRBV27 with TRBJ2-7; 10 bases line up with TRBD2. Germline V CDR1 and CDR2: MNHEY, SMNVEV (reference sequence). This CDR3 contains 15 residues. The V segment lost 2 bases and the J segment 7 bases; nucleotides outside the gene matches: 8. CDR3 in DNA: TGTGCCAGCAGTTTACTAGCGGGAGTGACGGGAGAGCAGTACTTC. The encoded protein is CASSLLAGVTGEQYF.

The chain has TRBV5-1 and TRBJ2-7; 16 nucleotides align to TRBD2. Germline lookup yields CDR1 SGHRS and CDR2 YFSETQ. J gave up 6 bases and V 4 bases, and 10 bases lay outside the gene matches. The CDR3 length is 17 residues. The DNA for the CDR3 is TGCGCCAGCAGCCCCGGGACTAGCGGGAGGGCCGGGGGCGAGCAGTACTTC. It encodes CASSPGTSGRAGGEQYF. The whole variable domain, remainder taken from reference TRBV5-1 and TRBJ2-7, is KAGVTQTPRYLIKTRGQQVTLSCSPISGHRSVSWYQQTPGQGLQFLFEYFSETQRNKGNFPGRFSGRQFSNSRSEMNVSTLELGDSALYLCASSPGTSGRAGGEQYFGPGTRLTVT.

The chain carries TRBV9 and TRBJ2-3; D remains ambiguous. V lost 0 bases to trimming and J lost 6 bases, with 8 bases between them. Germline-derived CDR1 and CDR2 are SGDLS and YYNGEE. CDR3 length equals 13 residues. The CDR3, as DNA: TGTGCCAGCAGCGTAGATGGCCCCGATACGCAGTATTTT. Its translation is CASSVDGPDTQYF. Together with reference TRBV9 and TRBJ2-3, the CDR3 gives the full variable domain: DSGVTQTPKHLITATGQRVTLRCSPRSGDLSVYWYQQSLDQGLQFLIQYYNGEERAKGNILERFSAQQFPDLHSELNLSSLELGDSALYFCASSVDGPDTQYFGPGTRLTVL.

CDR3 nucleotides: TGTGCCAGCACCCCGCGGGGACTCTCCTTGAGTTACGAGCAGTACTTC. It is translated as CASTPRGLSLSYEQYF. This chain connects TRBV6-6 to TRBJ2-7; maybe TRBD2 (6 bases). V was pared by 7 bases and J by 4 bases, with 23 bases between. The CDR3 extends over 16 amino acids. The V gene's germline CDR1 is MNHNY and CDR2 SVGAGI (reference sequence).

This chain connects TRBV7-9 to TRBJ2-5; 8 positions agree with TRBD2. CDR3 length: 14 residues. V was pared by 2 bases and J by 3 bases, with 2 bases of the junction left unmatched. CDR1 is SEHNR, CDR2 FQNEAQ, per germline (reference sequence). The CDR3 here is CASSLLAGEETQYF. CDR3 sequence (DNA): TGTGCCAGCAGCTTACTAGCGGGCGAAGAGACCCAGTACTTC.

The chain combines TRBV29-1 with TRBJ1-1, with 8 bases matching TRBD1. Per the germline V gene, CDR1 is SQVTM and CDR2 is ANQGSEA. There are 11 residues in the CDR3. With 7 bases clipped from V and 4 bases from J, the junction kept 2 bases outside the gene matches. In nucleotides, the CDR3 is TGCAGCGAAGGACAGGGCACTGAAGCTTTCTTT. This gives the protein CSEGQGTEAFF.

J is TRBJ2-6 and V is TRBV5-6, with TRBD1 matching 9 bases. Unmatched junction bases numbered 8, after V lost 4 bases and J lost 0 bases. Looked up from germline, CDR1 is SGHDT and CDR2 is YYEEEE. CDR3 length: 18 amino acids. CDR3 protein: CASSPGTGYLSGANVLTF. In DNA form, the CDR3 reads TGTGCCAGCAGCCCGGGGACAGGGTACCTCTCTGGGGCCAACGTCCTGACTTTC.

This chain links TRBV7-6 with TRBJ2-7, with 7 positions matching TRBD1. In germline, CDR1 is SGHVS, CDR2 FNYEAQ. The CDR3 has 13 amino acids. V was clipped by 1 base and J by 5 bases; unmatched bases: 2. The CDR3 nucleotides read TGTGCCAGCAGCTTAGTTACAGGGGACGAGCAGTACTTC. It encodes CASSLVTGDEQYF.

This chain connects TRBV5-6 to TRBJ1-2; 7 bases fit TRBD1. CDR3 length: 18 residues. V gave up 4 bases and J gave up 3 bases; unmatched junction bases: 18. CDR1 and CDR2 from the germline V gene are SGHDT and YYEEEE. CDR3: CASSHIGPGGGTDYGYTF. The CDR3 DNA sequence: TGTGCCAGCAGCCATATCGGCCCCGGGGGCGGGACAGACTATGGCTACACCTTC.

The chain recombines TRBV5-5 with TRBJ1-5, with D tentatively TRBD1 (6 bases). In germline, CDR1 is SGHKS, CDR2 YYEKEE (reference sequence). The CDR3 runs to 16 residues. The V end was cut by 4 bases, the J end by 4 bases, with 18 bases between. The CDR3 nucleotides are TGTGCCAGCAGCCCCGTGAGGAGGCAGGGGAATCAGCCCCAGCATTTT. As protein: CASSPVRRQGNQPQHF.

The chain uses TRBV6-6 and TRBJ2-7, with 8 bases fitting TRBD2. CDR3 length: 16 amino acids. CDR1 is MNHNY and CDR2 is SVGAGI in the germline V gene (reference sequence). Trimming cost V 2 bases and J 0 bases; bases outside gene matches: 6. CDR3 amino acids: CASSYRSSGRSYEQYF. Here the CDR3 DNA reads TGTGCCAGCAGTTACAGGTCTAGCGGGCGCTCCTACGAGCAGTACTTC.

The chain carries TRBV2 and TRBJ1-2; no clear D. The CDR3 is 10 residues long. Germline V gives CDR1 SNHLY, CDR2 FYNNEI. The V and J ends lost 8 bases and 8 bases respectively, with 9 bases between them. For the CDR3, the DNA is TGTGCCAGCCCGAGCTGGGGCTACACCTTC. Protein sequence: CASPSWGYTF.

V gene TRBV7-2 combines with J gene TRBJ2-7; 7 nucleotides line up with TRBD2. With 7 bases clipped from V and 4 bases from J, the junction kept 13 bases outside the gene matches. This CDR3 spans 15 amino acids. CDR1 is SGHTA, CDR2 FQGNSA, per germline. The CDR3: CASTHKAGMGYEQYF. DNA for the CDR3: TGTGCCAGCACACATAAAGCGGGAATGGGTTACGAGCAGTACTTC.

This chain links TRBV6-5 with TRBJ1-2, with 9 bases matching TRBD1. Germline V gene data show CDR1 as MNHEY and CDR2 as SVGAGI. This CDR3 is 14 amino acids long. The J segment lost 6 bases and the V segment lost 6 bases, leaving 8 bases of the junction unmatched. CDR3 region: CASSRAGTGNGYTF. CDR3 nucleotide sequence: TGTGCCAGCAGCCGCGCCGGGACAGGGAATGGCTACACCTTC.

This chain links TRBV7-2 with TRBJ1-5; D remains unclear. The CDR3 consists of 15 residues. The V end was cut by 4 bases, the J end by 7 bases, with 17 bases between. Per germline, CDR1 SGHTA and CDR2 FQGNSA. The CDR3 DNA reads as TGTGCCAGCAGCTCCTCGGGGAGCAGTTCGCAGCCCCAGCATTTT. It codes for CASSSSGSSSQPQHF.

The V gene is TRBV19, the J gene TRBJ2-5; 8 bases are shared with TRBD1. V was clipped by 5 bases and J by 4 bases; unmatched bases: 6. In germline, CDR1 is LNHDA, CDR2 SQIVND (reference sequence). The CDR3 covers 14 residues. In DNA form, the CDR3 reads TGTGCCAGTAGTGCTACAGGGGGGACAGAGACCCAGTACTTC. Residues: CASSATGGTETQYF.

The chain's CDR3 is CASSSTGAPSYNEQFF. CDR3 nucleotides: TGTGCCAGCAGCTCTACAGGGGCACCCTCCTACAATGAGCAGTTCTTC. This chain connects TRBV7-3 to TRBJ2-1; TRBD1 matches 7 bases. J lost 0 bases, V lost 4 bases, and 6 bases had no gene match. The CDR3 consists of 16 residues. Germline V CDR1 and CDR2: SGHTA, FQGTGA.

The chain joins TRBV4-3 to TRBJ2-7; 7 bases agree with TRBD2. This CDR3 comprises 15 residues. Germline loops: CDR1 LGHNA, CDR2 YSLEER. V gave up 8 bases and J gave up 0 bases; unmatched junction bases: 10. This CDR3 is CASAHRRESSYEQYF. The CDR3 bases are TGCGCCAGCGCCCACCGGCGGGAGAGCTCCTACGAGCAGTACTTC.

The gene calls are TRBV4-3 and TRBJ1-3; D perhaps matches TRBD1 (6 bases). The CDR3 runs 13 residues. The V gene lost 3 bases and the J gene lost 10 bases, with 13 bases spanning the gap. Per germline, CDR1 LGHNA and CDR2 YSLEER. The CDR3 reads CASSQDSGGTIYF. The CDR3 DNA is TGCGCCAGCAGCCAGGACAGCGGGGGTACCATATATTTT.

The chain recombines TRBV2 with TRBJ2-5, with 9 bases matching TRBD2. The CDR3 spans 16 residues. Germline V CDR1 and CDR2: SNHLY, FYNNEI. Trimming at V came to 1 base and at J to 2 bases, leaving 5 bases not matched to a gene. As DNA, the CDR3 is TGTGCCAGCAGTGAAGAAGAGGCGGGGGGGCAAGAGACCCAGTACTTC. It specifies CASSEEEAGGQETQYF.

V and J are TRBV27 and TRBJ2-2; TRBD1 matches 9 bases. From germline, CDR1 is MNHEY and CDR2 SMNVEV (reference sequence). V shed 7 bases and J 6 bases; nucleotides not matched to a gene: 3. The length of the CDR3 is 13 residues. CDR3 DNA sequence: TGTGCCAGCAAGGGACAGGGAGCCGGGGAGCTGTTTTTT. The encoded protein is CASKGQGAGELFF.

CDR3 DNA sequence: TGTGCCAGCAGCATCGACAGGGTCCCGACCTACGAGCAGTACTTC. This translates into CASSIDRVPTYEQYF. The J gene is TRBJ2-7, the V gene TRBV5-4; 7 bases are a match to TRBD1. The germline gives CDR1 SGHNT, CDR2 YYREEE (reference sequence). The CDR3 sequence is 15 residues long. With V trimmed by 4 bases and J by 2 bases, 9 bases remained unmatched.